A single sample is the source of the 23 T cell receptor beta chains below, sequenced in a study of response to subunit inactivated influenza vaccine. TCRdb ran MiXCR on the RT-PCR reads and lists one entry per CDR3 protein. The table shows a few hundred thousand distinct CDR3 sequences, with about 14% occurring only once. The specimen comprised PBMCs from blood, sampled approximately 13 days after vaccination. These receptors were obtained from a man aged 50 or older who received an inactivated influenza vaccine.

CDR3 DNA: TGCGCCAGCAGCTTGATCCGGCCGGATTCACCCCTCCACTTT. Its translation: CASSLIRPDSPLHF. V and J are TRBV5-1 and TRBJ1-6; D gene uncertain. Germline CDR1 and CDR2: SGHRS and YFSETQ. The ends were cut back, 1 base at V and 8 bases at J, with 10 bases in the middle. The CDR3 totals 14 residues.

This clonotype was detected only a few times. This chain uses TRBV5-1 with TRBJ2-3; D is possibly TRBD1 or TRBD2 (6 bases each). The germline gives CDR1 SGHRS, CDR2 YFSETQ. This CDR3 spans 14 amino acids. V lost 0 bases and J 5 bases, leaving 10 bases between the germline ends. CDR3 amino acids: CASSLGGAKDTQYF. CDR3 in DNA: TGCGCCAGCAGCTTGGGGGGGGCCAAAGATACGCAGTATTTT. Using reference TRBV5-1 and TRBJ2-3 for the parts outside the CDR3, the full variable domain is KAGVTQTPRYLIKTRGQQVTLSCSPISGHRSVSWYQQTPGQGLQFLFEYFSETQRNKGNFPGRFSGRQFSNSRSEMNVSTLELGDSALYLCASSLGGAKDTQYFGPGTRLTVL.

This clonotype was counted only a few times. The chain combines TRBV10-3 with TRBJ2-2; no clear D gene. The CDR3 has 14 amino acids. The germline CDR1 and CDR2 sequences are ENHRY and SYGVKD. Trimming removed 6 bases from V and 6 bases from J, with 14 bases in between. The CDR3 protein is CAISKNRRAGELFF. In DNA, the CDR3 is TGTGCCATCAGCAAGAATAGAAGAGCCGGGGAGCTGTTTTTT.

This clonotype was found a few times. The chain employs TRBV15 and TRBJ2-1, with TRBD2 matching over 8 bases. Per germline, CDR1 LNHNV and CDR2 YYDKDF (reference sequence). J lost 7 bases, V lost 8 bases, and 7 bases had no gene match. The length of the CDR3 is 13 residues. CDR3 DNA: TGTGCCACCGCGGGAGGTGGATTAAATGAGCAGTTCTTC. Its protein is CATAGGGLNEQFF.

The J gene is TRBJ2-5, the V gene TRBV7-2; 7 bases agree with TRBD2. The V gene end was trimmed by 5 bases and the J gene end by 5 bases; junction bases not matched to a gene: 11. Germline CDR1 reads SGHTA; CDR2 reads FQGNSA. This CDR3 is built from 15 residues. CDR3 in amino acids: CASSLQGTGRETQYF. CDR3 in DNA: TGTGCCAGCAGCCTTCAAGGGACCGGGAGGGAGACCCAGTACTTC.

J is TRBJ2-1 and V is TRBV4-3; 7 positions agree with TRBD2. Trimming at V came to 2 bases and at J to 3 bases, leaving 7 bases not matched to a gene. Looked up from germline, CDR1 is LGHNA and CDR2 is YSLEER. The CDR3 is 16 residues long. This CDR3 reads CASSQTAGVGYNEQFF. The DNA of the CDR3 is TGCGCCAGCAGCCAAACGGCGGGAGTCGGCTACAATGAGCAGTTCTTC.

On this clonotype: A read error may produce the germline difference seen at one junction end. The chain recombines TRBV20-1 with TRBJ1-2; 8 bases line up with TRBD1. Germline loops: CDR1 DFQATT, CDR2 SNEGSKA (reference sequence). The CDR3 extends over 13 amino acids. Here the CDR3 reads CSASMDRDYGHTF. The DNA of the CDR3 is TGCAGTGCTAGTATGGACAGGGACTATGGCCACACCTTC.

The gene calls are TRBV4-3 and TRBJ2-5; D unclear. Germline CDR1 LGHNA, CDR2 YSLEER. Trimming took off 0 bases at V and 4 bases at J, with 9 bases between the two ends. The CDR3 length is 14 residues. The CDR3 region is CASSQERVGETQYF. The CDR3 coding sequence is TGCGCCAGCAGCCAAGAAAGAGTTGGAGAGACCCAGTACTTC.

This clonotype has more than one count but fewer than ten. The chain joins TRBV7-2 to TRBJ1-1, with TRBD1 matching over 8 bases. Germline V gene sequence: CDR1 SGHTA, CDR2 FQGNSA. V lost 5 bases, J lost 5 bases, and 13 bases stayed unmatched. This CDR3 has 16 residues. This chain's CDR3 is CASSIGRGRGGTEAFF. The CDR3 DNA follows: TGTGCCAGCAGCATCGGCAGGGGGCGCGGCGGGACTGAAGCTTTCTTT.

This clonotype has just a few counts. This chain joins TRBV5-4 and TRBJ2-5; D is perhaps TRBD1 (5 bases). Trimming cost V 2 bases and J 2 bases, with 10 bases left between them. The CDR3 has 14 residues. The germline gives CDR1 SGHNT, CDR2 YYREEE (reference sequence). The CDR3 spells CASSFDRKQETQYF. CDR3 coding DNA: TGTGCCAGCAGCTTCGACAGAAAACAAGAGACCCAGTACTTC.

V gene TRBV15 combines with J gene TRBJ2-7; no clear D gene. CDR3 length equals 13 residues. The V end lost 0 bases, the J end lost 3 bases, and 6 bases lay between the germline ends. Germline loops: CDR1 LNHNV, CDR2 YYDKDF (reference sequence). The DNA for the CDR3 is TGTGCCACCAGCAGAGAAAATCTCTACGAGCAGTACTTC. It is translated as CATSRENLYEQYF.

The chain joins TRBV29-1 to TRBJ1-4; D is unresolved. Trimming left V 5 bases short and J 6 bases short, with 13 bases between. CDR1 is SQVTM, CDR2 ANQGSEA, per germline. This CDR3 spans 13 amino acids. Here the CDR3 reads CSVLREGYEKLFF. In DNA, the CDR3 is TGCAGCGTTCTCCGGGAGGGTTATGAAAAACTGTTTTTT.

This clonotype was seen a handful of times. The CDR3 sequence: CASSDMGYTEAFF. DNA for the CDR3: TGTGCCAGCAGTGATATGGGATACACTGAAGCTTTCTTT. The chain carries TRBV6-1 and TRBJ1-1; D gene unclear. V was shortened by 3 bases and J by 3 bases, with 8 bases between the two germline ends. This CDR3 region has 13 residues. Germline V gene sequence: CDR1 MNHNS, CDR2 SASEGT.

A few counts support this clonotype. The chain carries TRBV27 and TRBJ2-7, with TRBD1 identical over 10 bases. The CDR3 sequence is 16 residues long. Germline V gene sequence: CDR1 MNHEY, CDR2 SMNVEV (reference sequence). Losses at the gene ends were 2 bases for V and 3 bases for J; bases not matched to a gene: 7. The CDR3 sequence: CASSLTGQGLFYEQYF. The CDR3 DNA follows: TGTGCCAGCAGTTTAACGGGACAGGGGCTCTTCTACGAGCAGTACTTC.

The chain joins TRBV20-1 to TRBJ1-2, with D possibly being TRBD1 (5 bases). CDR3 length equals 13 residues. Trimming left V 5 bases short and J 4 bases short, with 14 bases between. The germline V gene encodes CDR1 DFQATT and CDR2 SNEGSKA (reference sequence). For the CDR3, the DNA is TGCAGTGCTCCGACCGGGACTGTCTATGGCTACACCTTC. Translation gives CSAPTGTVYGYTF.

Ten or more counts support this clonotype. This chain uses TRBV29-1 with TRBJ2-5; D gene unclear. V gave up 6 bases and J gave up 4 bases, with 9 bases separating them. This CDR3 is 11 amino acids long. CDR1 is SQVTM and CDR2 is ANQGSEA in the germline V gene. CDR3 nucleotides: TGCAGCGTCTTGTTGTCAGAGACCCAGTACTTC. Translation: CSVLLSETQYF.

This CDR3 is CASSYEDYEQYF. In DNA form, the CDR3 reads TGTGCCAGCAGTTACGAGGACTACGAGCAGTACTTC. The V gene is TRBV6-6, the J gene TRBJ2-7, with D unclear. The germline V and J ends were trimmed by 2 bases and 3 bases, with 5 bases remaining between them. The CDR3 runs to 12 residues. Germline CDR1 is MNHNY and CDR2 is SVGAGI (reference sequence).

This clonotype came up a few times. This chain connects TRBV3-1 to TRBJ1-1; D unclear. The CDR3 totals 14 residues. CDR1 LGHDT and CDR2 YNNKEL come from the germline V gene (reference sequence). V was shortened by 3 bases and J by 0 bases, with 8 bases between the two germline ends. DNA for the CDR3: TGTGCCAGCAGCCATAGCATTATGAACACTGAAGCTTTCTTT. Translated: CASSHSIMNTEAFF.

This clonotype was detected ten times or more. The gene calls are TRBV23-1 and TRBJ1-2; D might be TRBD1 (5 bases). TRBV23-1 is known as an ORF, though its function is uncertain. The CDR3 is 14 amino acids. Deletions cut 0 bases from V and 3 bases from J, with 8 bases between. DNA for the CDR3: TGCGCCAGCAGTCAATCTCGGGGGGACTATGGCTACACCTTC. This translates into CASSQSRGDYGYTF.

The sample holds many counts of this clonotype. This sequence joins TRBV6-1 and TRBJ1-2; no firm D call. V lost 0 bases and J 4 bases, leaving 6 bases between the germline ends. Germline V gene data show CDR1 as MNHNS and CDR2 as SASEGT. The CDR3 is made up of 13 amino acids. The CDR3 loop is CASSEAQIYGYTF. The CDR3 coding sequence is TGTGCCAGCAGTGAAGCACAGATCTATGGCTACACCTTC.

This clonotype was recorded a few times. The DNA for the CDR3 is TGCAGTGCCGCCCAGACAGGGCCTAAAGGGGAGCAGTACTTC. This sequence encodes CSAAQTGPKGEQYF. J is TRBJ2-7 and V is TRBV20-1; 7 nucleotides align to TRBD1. Per germline, CDR1 DFQATT and CDR2 SNEGSKA (reference sequence). The V and J ends lost 6 bases and 7 bases, in that order; junction bases with no gene match: 15. This CDR3 region has 14 residues.

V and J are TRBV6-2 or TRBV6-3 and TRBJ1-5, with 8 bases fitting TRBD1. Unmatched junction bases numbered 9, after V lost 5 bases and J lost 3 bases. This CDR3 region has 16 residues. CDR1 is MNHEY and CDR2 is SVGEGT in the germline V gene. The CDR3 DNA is TGTGCCAGCAGTGGACAGGGCGGAGGACCCAATCAGCCCCAGCATTTT. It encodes CASSGQGGGPNQPQHF.

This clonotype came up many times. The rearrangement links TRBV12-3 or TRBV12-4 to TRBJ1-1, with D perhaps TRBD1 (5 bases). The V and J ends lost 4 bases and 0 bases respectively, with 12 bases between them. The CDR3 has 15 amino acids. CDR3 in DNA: TGTGCCAGCAGTTCTCAGGGTAATATGAACACTGAAGCTTTCTTT. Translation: CASSSQGNMNTEAFF.